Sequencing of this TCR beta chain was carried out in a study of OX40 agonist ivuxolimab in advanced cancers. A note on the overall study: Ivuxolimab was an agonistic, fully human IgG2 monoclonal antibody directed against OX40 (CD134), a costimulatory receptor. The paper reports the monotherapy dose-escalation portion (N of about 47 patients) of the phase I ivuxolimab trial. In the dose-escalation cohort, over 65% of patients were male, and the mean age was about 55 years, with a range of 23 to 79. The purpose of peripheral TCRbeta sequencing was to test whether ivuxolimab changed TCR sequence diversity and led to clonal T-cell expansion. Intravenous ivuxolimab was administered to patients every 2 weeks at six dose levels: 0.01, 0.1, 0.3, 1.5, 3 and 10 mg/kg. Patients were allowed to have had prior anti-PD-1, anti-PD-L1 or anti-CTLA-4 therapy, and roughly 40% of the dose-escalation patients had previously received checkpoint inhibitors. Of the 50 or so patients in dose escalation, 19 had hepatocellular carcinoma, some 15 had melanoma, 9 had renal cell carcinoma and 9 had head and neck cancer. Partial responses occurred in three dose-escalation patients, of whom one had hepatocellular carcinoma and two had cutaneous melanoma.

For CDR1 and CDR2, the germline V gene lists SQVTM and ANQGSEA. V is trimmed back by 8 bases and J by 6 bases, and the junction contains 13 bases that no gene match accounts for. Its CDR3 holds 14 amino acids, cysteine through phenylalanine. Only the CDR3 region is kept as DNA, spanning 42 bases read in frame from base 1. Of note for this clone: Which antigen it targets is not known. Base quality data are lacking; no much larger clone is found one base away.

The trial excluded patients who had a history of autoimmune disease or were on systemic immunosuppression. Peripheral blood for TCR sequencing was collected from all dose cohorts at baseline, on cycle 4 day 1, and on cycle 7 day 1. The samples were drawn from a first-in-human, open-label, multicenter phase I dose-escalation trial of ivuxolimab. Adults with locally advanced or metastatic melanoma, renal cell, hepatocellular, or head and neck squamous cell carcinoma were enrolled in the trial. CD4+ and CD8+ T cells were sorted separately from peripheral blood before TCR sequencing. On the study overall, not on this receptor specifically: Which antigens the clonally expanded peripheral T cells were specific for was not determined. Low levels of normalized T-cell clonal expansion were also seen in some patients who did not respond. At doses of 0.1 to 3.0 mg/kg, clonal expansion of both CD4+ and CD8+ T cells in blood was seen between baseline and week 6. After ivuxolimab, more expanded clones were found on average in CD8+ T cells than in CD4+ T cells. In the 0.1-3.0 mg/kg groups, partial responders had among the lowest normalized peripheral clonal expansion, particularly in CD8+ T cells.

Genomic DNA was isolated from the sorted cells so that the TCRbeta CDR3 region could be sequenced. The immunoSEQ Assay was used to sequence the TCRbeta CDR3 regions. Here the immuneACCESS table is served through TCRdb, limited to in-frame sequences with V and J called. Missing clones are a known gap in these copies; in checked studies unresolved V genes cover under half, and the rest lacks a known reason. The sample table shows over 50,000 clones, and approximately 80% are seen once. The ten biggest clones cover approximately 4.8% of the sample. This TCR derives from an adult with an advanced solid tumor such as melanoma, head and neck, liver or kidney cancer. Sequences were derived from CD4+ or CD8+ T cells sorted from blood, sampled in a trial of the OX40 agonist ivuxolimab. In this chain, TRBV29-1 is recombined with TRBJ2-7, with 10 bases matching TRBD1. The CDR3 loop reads CSLGGTGAVSEQYF. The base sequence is TGCAGCCTCGGGGGGACAGGGGCGGTCAGCGAGCAGTACTTC.